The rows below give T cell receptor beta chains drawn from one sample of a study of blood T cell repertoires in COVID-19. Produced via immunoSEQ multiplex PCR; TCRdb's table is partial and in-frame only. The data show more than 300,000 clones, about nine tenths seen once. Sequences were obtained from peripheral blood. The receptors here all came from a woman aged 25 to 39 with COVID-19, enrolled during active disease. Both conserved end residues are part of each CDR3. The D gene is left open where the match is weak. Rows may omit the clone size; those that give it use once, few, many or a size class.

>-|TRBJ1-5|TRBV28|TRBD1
CASSLWGRGTSNQPQHF
TGTGCCAGCAGTTTATGGGGCAGGGGGACCTCCAATCAGCCCCAGCATTTT
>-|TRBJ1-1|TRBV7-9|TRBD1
CASSSWDRRTEAFF
TGTGCCAGCAGCTCCTGGGACAGGAGGACTGAAGCTTTCTTT
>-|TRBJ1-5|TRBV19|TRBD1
CASSSGTGRNQPQHF
TGTGCCAGTAGTTCCGGGACAGGACGCAATCAGCCCCAGCATTTT
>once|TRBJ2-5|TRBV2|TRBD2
CASSAGRGGPETQYF
TGTGCCAGCAGTGCTGGGCGGGGGGGCCCAGAGACCCAGTACTTC
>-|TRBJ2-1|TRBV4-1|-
CASSHPGRGNEQFF
TGCGCCAGCAGCCATCCCGGAAGGGGCAATGAGCAGTTCTTC
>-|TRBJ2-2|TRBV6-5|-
CASSPLPGELFF
TGTGCCAGCAGTCCCCTCCCCGGGGAGCTGTTTTTT
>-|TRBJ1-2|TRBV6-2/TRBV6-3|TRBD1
CASSYGQGDGYTF
TGTGCCAGCAGTTACGGACAGGGCGATGGCTACACCTTC
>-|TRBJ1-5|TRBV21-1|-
CASTTKVGDSNQPQHF
TGTGCCAGCACTACAAAGGTGGGCGATAGCAATCAGCCCCAGCATTTT
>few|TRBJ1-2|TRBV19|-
CASSMRQNGYTF
TGTGCCAGTAGTATGAGACAGAATGGCTACACCTTC
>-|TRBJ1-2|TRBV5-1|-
CASSWGGTAGGYTF
TGCGCCAGCAGCTGGGGGGGCACAGCGGGAGGCTACACCTTC
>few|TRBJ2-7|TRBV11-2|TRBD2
CASSIGTSVAQYF
TGTGCCAGCAGCATCGGGACTAGCGTTGCGCAGTACTTC
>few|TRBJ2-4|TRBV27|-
CASSLSGPAKNIQYF
TGTGCCAGCAGTCTTAGCGGCCCAGCCAAAAACATTCAGTACTTC
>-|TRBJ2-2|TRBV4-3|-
CASSPYDRYNTGELFF
TGCGCCAGCAGCCCATACGACAGGTACAACACCGGGGAGCTGTTTTTT
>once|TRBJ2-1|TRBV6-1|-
CASSEGGGHNEQFF
TGTGCCAGCAGTGAAGGGGGGGGGCACAATGAGCAGTTCTTC
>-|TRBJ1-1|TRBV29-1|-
CSVLGQPNTEAFF
TGCAGCGTTCTCGGACAGCCCAACACTGAAGCTTTCTTT
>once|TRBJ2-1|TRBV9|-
CASSVLAQDEQFF
TGTGCCAGCAGCGTTTTAGCGCAGGATGAGCAGTTCTTC
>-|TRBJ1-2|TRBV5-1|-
CASSPTGDEVYGYTF
TGCGCCAGCAGCCCAACGGGGGATGAGGTCTATGGCTACACCTTC
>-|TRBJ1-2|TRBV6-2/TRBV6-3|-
CASSYSIHQSNYGYTF
TGTGCCAGCAGTTACTCGATACACCAATCTAACTATGGCTACACCTTC
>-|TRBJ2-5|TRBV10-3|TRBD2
CAISPGLQETQYF
TGTGCCATCAGTCCGGGACTACAAGAGACCCAGTACTTC
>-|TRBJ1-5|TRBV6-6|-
CASSYYAGQPQHF
TGTGCCAGCAGTTATTACGCCGGTCAGCCCCAGCATTTT
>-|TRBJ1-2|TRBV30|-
CAWSPSEGDYTF
TGTGCCTGGAGTCCCTCTGAGGGGGACTACACCTTC
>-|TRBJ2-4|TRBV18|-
CASSRWGRGNIQYF
TGTGCCAGCTCACGGTGGGGGCGCGGAAACATTCAGTACTTC
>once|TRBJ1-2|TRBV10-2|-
CASSSVGQWDNYGYTF
TGCGCCAGCAGTTCTGTGGGGCAATGGGATAACTATGGCTACACCTTC
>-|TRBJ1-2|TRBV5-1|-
CASSPDSYYGYTF
TGCGCCAGCAGCCCGGACAGCTACTATGGCTACACCTTC
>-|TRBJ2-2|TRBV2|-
CASTRSVNTGELFF
TGTGCCAGCACCCGGTCTGTGAACACCGGGGAGCTGTTTTTT
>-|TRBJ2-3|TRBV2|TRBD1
CASSPGQGLDTQYF
TGTGCCAGCAGCCCCGGACAGGGTTTGGATACGCAGTATTTT
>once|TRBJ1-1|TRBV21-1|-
CASSNAAENTEAFF
TGTGCCAGCAGCAATGCGGCAGAGAACACTGAAGCTTTCTTT
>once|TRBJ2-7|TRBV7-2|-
CASSLGAATYEQYF
TGTGCCAGCAGCTTAGGGGCAGCCACCTACGAGCAGTACTTC
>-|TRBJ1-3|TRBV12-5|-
CASGLAEERGTIYF
TGTGCTAGTGGTTTGGCAGAGGAGCGGGGCACCATATATTTT
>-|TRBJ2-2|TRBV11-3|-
CASSLEIQANTGELFF
TGTGCCAGCAGCTTAGAGATCCAGGCGAACACCGGGGAGCTGTTTTTT
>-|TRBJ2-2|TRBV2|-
CASIMQGISGELFF
TGTGCCAGCATAATGCAGGGAATTTCCGGGGAGCTGTTTTTT
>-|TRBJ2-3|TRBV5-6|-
CASSQGGSTDTQYF
TGTGCCAGCAGCCAGGGGGGTAGCACAGATACGCAGTATTTT
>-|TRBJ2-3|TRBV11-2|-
CASSGYSSTDTQYF
TGTGCCAGCTCAGGGTATTCTAGCACAGATACGCAGTATTTT
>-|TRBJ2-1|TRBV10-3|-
CAISDPRARNEQFF
TGTGCCATCAGTGACCCGCGGGCGCGAAATGAGCAGTTCTTC
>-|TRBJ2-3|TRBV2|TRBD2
CASNRGGSTDTQYF
TGTGCCAGCAACCGGGGGGGGAGCACAGATACGCAGTATTTT
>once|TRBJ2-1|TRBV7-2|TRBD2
CASSPGGRSYNEQFF
TGTGCCAGCAGCCCGGGGGGGAGGTCCTACAATGAGCAGTTCTTC
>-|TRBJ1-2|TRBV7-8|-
CASSPASGGSRGTF
TGTGCCAGCAGCCCAGCCTCCGGAGGCAGCCGGGGCACCTTC
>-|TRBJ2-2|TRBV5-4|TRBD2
CASSLAPPASGGAKELFF
TGTGCCAGCAGCTTGGCCCCCCCGGCTAGCGGGGGGGCCAAGGAGCTGTTTTTT
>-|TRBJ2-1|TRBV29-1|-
CSARRDMSDEQFF
TGCAGCGCCCGACGGGACATGAGCGATGAGCAGTTCTTC
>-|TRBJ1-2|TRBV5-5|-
CASSNGPSYGYTF
TGTGCCAGCAGTAATGGGCCTTCCTATGGCTACACCTTC
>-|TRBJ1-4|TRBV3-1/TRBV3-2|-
CASSQQGGEKLFF
TGTGCCAGCAGCCAACAGGGAGGTGAAAAACTGTTTTTT
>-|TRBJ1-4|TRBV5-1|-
CASSLTGQPNEKLFF
TGCGCCAGCAGCTTGACAGGGCAACCTAATGAAAAACTGTTTTTT
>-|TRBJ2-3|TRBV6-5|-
CASRSDGGTDTQYF
TGTGCCAGCAGATCGGACGGGGGCACAGATACGCAGTATTTT